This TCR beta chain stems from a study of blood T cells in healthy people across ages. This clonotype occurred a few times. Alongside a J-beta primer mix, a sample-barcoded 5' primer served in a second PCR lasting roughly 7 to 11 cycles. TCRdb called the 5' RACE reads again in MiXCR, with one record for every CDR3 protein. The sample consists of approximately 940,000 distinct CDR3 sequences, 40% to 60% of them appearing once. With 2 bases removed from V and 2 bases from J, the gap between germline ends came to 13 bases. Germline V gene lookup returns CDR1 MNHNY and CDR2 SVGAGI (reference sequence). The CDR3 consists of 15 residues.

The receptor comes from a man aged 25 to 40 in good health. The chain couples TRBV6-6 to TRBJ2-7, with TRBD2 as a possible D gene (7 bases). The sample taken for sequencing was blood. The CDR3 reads CASSYEAGAAYEQYF. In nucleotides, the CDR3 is TGTGCCAGCAGTTACGAGGCGGGGGCCGCCTACGAGCAGTACTTC.